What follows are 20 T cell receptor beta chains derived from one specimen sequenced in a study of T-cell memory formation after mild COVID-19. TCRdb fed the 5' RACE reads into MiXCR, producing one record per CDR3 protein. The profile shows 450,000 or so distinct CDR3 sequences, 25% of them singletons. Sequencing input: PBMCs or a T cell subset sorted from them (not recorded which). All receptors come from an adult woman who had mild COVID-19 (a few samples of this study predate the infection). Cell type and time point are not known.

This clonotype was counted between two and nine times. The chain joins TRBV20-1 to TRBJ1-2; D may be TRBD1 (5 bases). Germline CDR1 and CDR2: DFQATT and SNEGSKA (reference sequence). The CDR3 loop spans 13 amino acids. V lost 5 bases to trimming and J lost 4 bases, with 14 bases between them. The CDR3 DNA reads TGCAGTGCTGACCGGGGCACGGGCTATGGCTACACCTTC. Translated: CSADRGTGYGYTF.

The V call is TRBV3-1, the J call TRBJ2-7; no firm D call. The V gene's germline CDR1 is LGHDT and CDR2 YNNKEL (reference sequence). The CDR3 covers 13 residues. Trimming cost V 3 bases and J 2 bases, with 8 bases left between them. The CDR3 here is CASSHDTTYEQYF. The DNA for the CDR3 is TGTGCCAGCAGCCATGACACAACCTACGAGCAGTACTTC.

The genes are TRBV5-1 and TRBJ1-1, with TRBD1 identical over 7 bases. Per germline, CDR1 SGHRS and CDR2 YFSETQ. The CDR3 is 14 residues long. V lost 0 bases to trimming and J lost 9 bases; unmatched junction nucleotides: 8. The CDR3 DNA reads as TGCGCCAGCAGCTTGGTCGGACAGGCCTCCCAAGCTTTCTTT. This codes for CASSLVGQASQAFF.

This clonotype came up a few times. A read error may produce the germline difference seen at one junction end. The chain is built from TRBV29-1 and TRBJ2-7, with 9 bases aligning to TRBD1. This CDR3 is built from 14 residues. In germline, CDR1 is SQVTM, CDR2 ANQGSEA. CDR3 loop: CSVEGQGIGHEQYF. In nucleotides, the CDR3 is TGCAGCGTGGAAGGACAGGGGATCGGGCACGAGCAGTACTTC.

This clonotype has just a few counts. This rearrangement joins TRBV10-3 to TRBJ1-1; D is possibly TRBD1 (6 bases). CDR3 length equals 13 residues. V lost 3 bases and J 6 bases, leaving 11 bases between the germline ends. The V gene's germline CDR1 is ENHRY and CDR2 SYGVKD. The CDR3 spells CAISDQGKPEAFF. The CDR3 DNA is TGTGCCATCAGTGACCAGGGGAAGCCTGAAGCTTTCTTT.

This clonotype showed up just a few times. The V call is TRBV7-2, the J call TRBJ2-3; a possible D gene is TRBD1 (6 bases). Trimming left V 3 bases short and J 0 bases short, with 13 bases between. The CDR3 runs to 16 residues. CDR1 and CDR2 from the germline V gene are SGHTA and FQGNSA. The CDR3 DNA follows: TGTGCCAGCAGCTTCCGGCAGGGGATAAGCACAGATACGCAGTATTTT. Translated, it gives CASSFRQGISTDTQYF.

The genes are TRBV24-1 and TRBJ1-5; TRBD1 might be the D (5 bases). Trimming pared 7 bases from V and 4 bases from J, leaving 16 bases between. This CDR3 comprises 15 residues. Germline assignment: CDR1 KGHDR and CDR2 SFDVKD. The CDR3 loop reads CATSVSGLPNQPQHF. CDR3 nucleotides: TGTGCCACCAGCGTATCAGGGCTTCCTAATCAGCCCCAGCATTTT.

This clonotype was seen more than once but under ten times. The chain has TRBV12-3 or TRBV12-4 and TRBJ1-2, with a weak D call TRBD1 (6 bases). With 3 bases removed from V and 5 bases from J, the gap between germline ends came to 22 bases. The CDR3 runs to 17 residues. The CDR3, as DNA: TGTGCCAGCAGTTTTATTTTCCGGGGGGCAAAAGCGTATGGCTACACCTTC. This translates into CASSFIFRGAKAYGYTF.

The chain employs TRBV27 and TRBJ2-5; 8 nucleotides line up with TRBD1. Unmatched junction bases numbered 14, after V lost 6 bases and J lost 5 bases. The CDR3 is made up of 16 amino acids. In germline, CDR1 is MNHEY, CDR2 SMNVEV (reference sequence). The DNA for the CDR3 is TGTGCCAGCAGAGGTCGGGACAGGACTGGAGGGGAGACCCAGTACTTC. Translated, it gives CASRGRDRTGGETQYF.

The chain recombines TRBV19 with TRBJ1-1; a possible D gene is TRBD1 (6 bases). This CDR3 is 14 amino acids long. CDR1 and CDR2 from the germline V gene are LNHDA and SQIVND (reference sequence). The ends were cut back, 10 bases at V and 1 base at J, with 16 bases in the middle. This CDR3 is CATFDGTRNTEAFF. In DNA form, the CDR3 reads TGTGCCACCTTTGACGGGACACGGAACACTGAAGCTTTCTTT.

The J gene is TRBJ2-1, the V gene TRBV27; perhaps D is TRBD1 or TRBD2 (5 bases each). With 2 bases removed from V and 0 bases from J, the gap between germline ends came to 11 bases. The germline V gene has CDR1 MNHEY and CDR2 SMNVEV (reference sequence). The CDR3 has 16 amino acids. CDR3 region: CASSLIGTSSYNEQFF. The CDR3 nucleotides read TGTGCCAGCAGTTTAATCGGGACGAGCTCCTACAATGAGCAGTTCTTC.

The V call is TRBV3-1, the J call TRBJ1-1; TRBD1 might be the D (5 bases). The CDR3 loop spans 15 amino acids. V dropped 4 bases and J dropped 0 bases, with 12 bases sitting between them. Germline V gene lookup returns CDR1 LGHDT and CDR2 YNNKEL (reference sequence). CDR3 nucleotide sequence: TGTGCCAGCAGCCGAACCCGGACACTGAACACTGAAGCTTTCTTT. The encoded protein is CASSRTRTLNTEAFF.

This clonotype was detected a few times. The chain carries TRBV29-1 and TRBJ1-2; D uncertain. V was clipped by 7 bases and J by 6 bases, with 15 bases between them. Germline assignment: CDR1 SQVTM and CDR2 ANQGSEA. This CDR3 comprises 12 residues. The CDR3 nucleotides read TGCAGCGACACGACTGGGAGGCATGGCTACACCTTC. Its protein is CSDTTGRHGYTF.

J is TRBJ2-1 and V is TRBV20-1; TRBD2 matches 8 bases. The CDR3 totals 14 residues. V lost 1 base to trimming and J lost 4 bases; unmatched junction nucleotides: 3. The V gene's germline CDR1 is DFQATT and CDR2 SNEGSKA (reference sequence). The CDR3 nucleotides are TGCAGTGCTAGAGTCCAGCGGGAGTACAATGAGCAGTTCTTC. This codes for CSARVQREYNEQFF.

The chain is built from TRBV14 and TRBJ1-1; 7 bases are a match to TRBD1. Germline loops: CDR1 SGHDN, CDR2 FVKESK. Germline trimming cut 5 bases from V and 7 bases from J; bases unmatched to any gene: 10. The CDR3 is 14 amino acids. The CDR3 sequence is CASSFSTGLGEAFF. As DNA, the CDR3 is TGTGCCAGCAGCTTCTCGACAGGGTTAGGTGAAGCTTTCTTT.

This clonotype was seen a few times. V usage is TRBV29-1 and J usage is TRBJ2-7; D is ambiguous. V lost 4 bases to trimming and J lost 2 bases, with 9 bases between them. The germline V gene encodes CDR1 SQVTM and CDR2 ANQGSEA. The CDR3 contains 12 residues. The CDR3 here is CSVVGQAYEQYF. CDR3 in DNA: TGCAGCGTTGTGGGCCAAGCCTACGAGCAGTACTTC.

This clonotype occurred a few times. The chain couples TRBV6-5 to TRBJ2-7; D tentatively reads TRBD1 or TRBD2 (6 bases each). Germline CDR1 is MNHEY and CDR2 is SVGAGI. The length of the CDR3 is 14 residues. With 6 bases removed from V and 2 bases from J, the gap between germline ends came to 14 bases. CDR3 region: CASSYARGAYEQYF. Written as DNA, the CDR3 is TGTGCCAGCAGCTATGCTAGGGGGGCCTACGAGCAGTACTTC.

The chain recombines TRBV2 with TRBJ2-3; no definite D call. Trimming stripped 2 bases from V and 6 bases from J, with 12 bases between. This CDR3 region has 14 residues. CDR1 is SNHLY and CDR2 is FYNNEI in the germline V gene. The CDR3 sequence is CASSERVAGDTQYF. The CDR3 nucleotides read TGTGCCAGCAGTGAAAGGGTAGCCGGGGATACGCAGTATTTT.

In DNA, the CDR3 is TGCAGCGTTGGGTCTGGAGGAGGGAATGGCTACACCTTC. Amino acid sequence: CSVGSGGGNGYTF. The genes are TRBV29-1 and TRBJ1-2; D not resolved. CDR1 SQVTM and CDR2 ANQGSEA come from the germline V gene. Trimming stripped 4 bases from V and 6 bases from J, with 15 bases between. The CDR3 extends over 13 amino acids.

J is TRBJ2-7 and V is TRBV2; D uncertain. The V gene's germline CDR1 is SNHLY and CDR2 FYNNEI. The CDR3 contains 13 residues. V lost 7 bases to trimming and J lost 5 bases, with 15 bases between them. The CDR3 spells CASTGLVSNEQYF. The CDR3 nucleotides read TGTGCCAGCACCGGGCTGGTAAGCAACGAGCAGTACTTC.